Below are 28 T cell receptor beta chains sequenced from a single sample in a study of blood T cell repertoires in COVID-19. Data came from immunoSEQ multiplex PCR; TCRdb stores just in-frame clones and leaves some out. The sample yields roughly 410,000 clones, around 87% seen once. The sequenced sample consisted of peripheral blood. Source of these receptors: a woman aged 55-69 years with COVID-19, enrolled during active disease.

This clone has ten or more counts. The chain uses TRBV5-1 and TRBJ2-5; 9 nucleotides line up with TRBD1. This CDR3 is 14 amino acids long. Germline lookup yields CDR1 SGHRS and CDR2 YFSETQ. J lost 5 bases, V lost 4 bases, and 6 bases had no gene match. The CDR3: CASSGGTGWETQYF. The CDR3 DNA is TGCGCCAGCAGCGGGGGGACAGGGTGGGAGACCCAGTACTTC.

The chain links TRBV6-2 or TRBV6-3 to TRBJ1-1; D possibly corresponds to TRBD1 (5 bases). CDR1 is MNHEY, CDR2 SVGEGT, per germline. Trimming shortened V by 0 bases and J by 3 bases, and 14 bases separated the two germline ends. The CDR3 loop spans 16 amino acids. CDR3 bases: TGTGCCAGCAGTTACTCCTTAAGGGGTAAGGACACTGAAGCTTTCTTT. This sequence encodes CASSYSLRGKDTEAFF.

This clone was seen once. This chain joins TRBV7-2 and TRBJ2-1; 7 bases fit TRBD2. CDR3 size: 16 residues. The V gene's germline CDR1 is SGHTA and CDR2 FQGNSA. V dropped 5 bases and J dropped 5; count of bases not matched to a gene: 12. CDR3 sequence: CASSLLSGTINNEQFF. CDR3 DNA: TGTGCCAGCAGCCTCCTCTCCGGGACTATAAACAATGAGCAGTTCTTC.

The CDR3 region is CASSPTGGRQPQHF. The CDR3, as DNA: TGTGCCAGCAGTCCGACAGGGGGCCGTCAGCCCCAGCATTTT. The chain is built from TRBV28 and TRBJ1-5; 10 bases are shared with TRBD1. Trimming took 5 bases from V and 6 from J; bases not matched to a gene: 4. The CDR3 loop spans 14 amino acids. The germline V gene has CDR1 MDHEN and CDR2 SYDVKM.

The V and J genes are TRBV5-1 and TRBJ1-2, with D possibly being TRBD1 (6 bases). The CDR3 runs 14 residues. Looked up from germline, CDR1 is SGHRS and CDR2 is YFSETQ. Trimming stripped 0 bases from V and 8 bases from J, with 14 bases between. The CDR3 spells CASSLAGALQGYTF. CDR3 nucleotides: TGCGCCAGCAGCTTGGCAGGGGCGTTACAAGGCTACACCTTC.

This clone was observed a few times. The chain links TRBV2 to TRBJ1-1, with no clear D. The length of the CDR3 is 11 residues. From germline, CDR1 is SNHLY and CDR2 FYNNEI. V lost 7 bases and J lost 4, with 7 bases in between. The CDR3 DNA reads TGTGCCAGCACGGGGAGCACTGAAGCTTTCTTT. Its translation is CASTGSTEAFF.

The CDR3 coding sequence is TGTGCCAGCAGCTTAAGGCTAGCGGGGACTAGCACAGATACGCAGTATTTT. This encodes CASSLRLAGTSTDTQYF. This chain links TRBV7-2 with TRBJ2-3, with 9 bases lining up with TRBD2. The V and J ends lost 2 bases and 0 bases, in that order; junction bases with no gene match: 6. Germline CDR1 SGHTA, CDR2 FQGNSA. The CDR3 runs to 17 residues.

The chain is built from TRBV5-6 and TRBJ1-6; D might be TRBD1 (5 bases). This CDR3 contains 17 residues. V lost 5 bases, J lost 0 bases, and 15 bases lay in between. Germline CDR1 is SGHDT and CDR2 is YYEEEE. This CDR3 reads CASRRQRPSSYNSPLHF. In DNA, the CDR3 is TGTGCCAGCAGAAGACAGCGCCCGAGCTCCTATAATTCACCCCTCCACTTT.

V is TRBV5-1 and J is TRBJ1-2; a possible D gene is TRBD1 (6 bases). The germline V and J ends were trimmed by 3 bases and 0 bases, with 9 bases remaining between them. This CDR3 is built from 14 residues. Germline loops: CDR1 SGHRS, CDR2 YFSETQ. CDR3 bases: TGCGCCAGCAGCTGGACAGATTCTAACTATGGCTACACCTTC. It translates to CASSWTDSNYGYTF.

The chain recombines TRBV18 with TRBJ1-2; D might be TRBD1 (5 bases). The CDR3 covers 14 residues. CDR1 and CDR2 from the germline V gene are KGHSH and LQKENI. V lost 5 bases, J lost 3 bases, and 13 bases lay in between. CDR3 DNA sequence: TGTGCCAGCTCAAATCAGGGTGCGGACTATGGCTACACCTTC. Translated: CASSNQGADYGYTF.

The CDR3 DNA follows: TGTGCCAGCAGTTACGGGACAGCCTATGGCTACACCTTC. Encoded protein: CASSYGTAYGYTF. This sequence joins TRBV12-3 or TRBV12-4 and TRBJ1-2; 7 bases match TRBD1. V trimming: 4 bases; J trimming: 4 bases; junction bases outside the gene matches: 3. This CDR3 region has 13 residues.

The V call is TRBV19, the J call TRBJ1-2, with 8 bases that match TRBD1. The trim removed 5 bases at V and 4 bases at J, leaving 15 bases unmatched. The germline gives CDR1 LNHDA, CDR2 SQIVND (reference sequence). This CDR3 contains 17 residues. The CDR3 is CASSPSGGQGAFYGYTF. In nucleotides, the CDR3 is TGTGCCAGTAGTCCCAGCGGTGGGCAGGGGGCATTCTATGGCTACACCTTC.

The chain recombines TRBV9 with TRBJ2-1, with a possible D match to TRBD1 (6 bases). The V end lost 2 bases, the J end lost 3 bases, and 15 bases lay between the germline ends. This CDR3 spans 16 amino acids. Germline V gene sequence: CDR1 SGDLS, CDR2 YYNGEE. The CDR3 spells CASSVRPGAVYNEQFF. The CDR3 DNA reads TGTGCCAGCAGCGTGAGACCAGGGGCGGTCTACAATGAGCAGTTCTTC.

The genes are TRBV5-1 and TRBJ2-1; 10 bases map to TRBD1. The CDR3 is 18 amino acids. J gave up 1 base and V 3 bases, and 10 bases lay outside the gene matches. The germline gives CDR1 SGHRS, CDR2 YFSETQ. As DNA, the CDR3 is TGCGCCAGCAGCTCTATAAAAAGGGGACAGGGGTCCTACAATGAGCAGTTCTTC. It is translated as CASSSIKRGQGSYNEQFF. The full variable domain, with the rest looked up from reference TRBV5-1 and TRBJ2-1, is KAGVTQTPRYLIKTRGQQVTLSCSPISGHRSVSWYQQTPGQGLQFLFEYFSETQRNKGNFPGRFSGRQFSNSRSEMNVSTLELGDSALYLCASSSIKRGQGSYNEQFFGPGTRLTVL.

This clone has only one observation. The rearrangement uses TRBV29-1 and TRBJ2-3, with 9 bases that match TRBD2. CDR3 length: 14 residues. J gave up 3 bases and V 3 bases, and 4 bases lay outside the gene matches. Germline values: CDR1 SQVTM, CDR2 ANQGSEA. CDR3 coding DNA: TGCAGCGTTGAGCGCGGGGGGGCGACAGATACGCAGTATTTT. This gives the protein CSVERGGATDTQYF.

The chain has TRBV5-4 and TRBJ2-4; 7 nucleotides agree with TRBD1. The CDR3 contains 16 residues. V was pared by 4 bases and J by 1 base, with 8 bases of the junction left unmatched. The germline CDR1 and CDR2 sequences are SGHNT and YYREEE (reference sequence). The CDR3 loop is CASSITGEGAKNIQYF. CDR3 nucleotide sequence: TGTGCCAGCAGCATAACAGGGGAAGGGGCCAAAAACATTCAGTACTTC.

The genes are TRBV6-5 and TRBJ1-2; the match to TRBD1 covers 7 bases. Trimming took 6 bases from V and 3 from J; bases not matched to a gene: 10. Germline V gene sequence: CDR1 MNHEY, CDR2 SVGAGI. The CDR3 is 15 amino acids. This CDR3 is CASSSPGQTYYGYTF. In DNA, the CDR3 is TGTGCCAGCAGCTCCCCGGGACAGACATACTATGGCTACACCTTC.

This clone appeared once. The chain carries TRBV3-1 (or the pseudogene TRBV3-2) and TRBJ1-2, with TRBD1 as a possible D gene (6 bases). Germline-derived CDR1 and CDR2 are LGHDT and YNNKEL (reference sequence). CDR3 length: 15 amino acids. V was trimmed by 4 bases and J by 3 bases, leaving 15 bases between them. In nucleotides, the CDR3 is TGTGCCAGCAGCCCTGGACAGCTCCCTTACTATGGCTACACCTTC. Protein product: CASSPGQLPYYGYTF.

The gene calls are TRBV5-1 and TRBJ2-3, with no clear D. Trimming removed 4 bases at V and 5 bases at J, with 14 bases between. Germline lookup yields CDR1 SGHRS and CDR2 YFSETQ. The length of the CDR3 is 14 residues. The CDR3 is CASSARSAGDTQYF. The CDR3 DNA reads TGCGCCAGCAGCGCAAGGTCGGCAGGAGATACGCAGTATTTT.

This chain uses TRBV2 with TRBJ2-4, with 9 bases matching TRBD1. Losses at the gene ends were 5 bases for V and 1 base for J; bases not matched to a gene: 6. The CDR3 covers 16 residues. From germline, CDR1 is SNHLY and CDR2 FYNNEI. CDR3 region: CASSPGQGTAKNIQYF. The DNA of the CDR3 is TGTGCCAGCAGTCCGGGACAGGGAACGGCCAAAAACATTCAGTACTTC.

This chain joins TRBV1 and TRBJ1-6; TRBD1, as called in the table, went unchecked against the DNA. TRBV1 is flagged as a pseudogene. This CDR3 contains 14 residues. The CDR3 region is CTSSQGGHGSPLHF. CDR3 DNA sequence: TGCACCAGCAGCCAAGGGGGGCACGGCTCACCCCTCCACTTT.

The count of this clone is one. The chain employs TRBV6-5 and TRBJ2-7; D is unresolved. The CDR3 extends over 14 amino acids. CDR1 and CDR2 from the germline V gene are MNHEY and SVGAGI. The ends were cut back, 7 bases at V and 2 bases at J, with 15 bases in the middle. The CDR3 DNA is TGTGCCAGCACCGCGGCCTACCCACCCTACGAGCAGTACTTC. It is translated as CASTAAYPPYEQYF.

This sequence joins TRBV18 and TRBJ2-5; D not resolved. From germline, CDR1 is KGHSH and CDR2 LQKENI. V shed 3 bases and J shed 0 bases, with 14 bases lying between them. This CDR3 comprises 16 residues. The chain's CDR3 is CASSPLYRRDQETQYF. For the CDR3, the DNA is TGTGCCAGCTCACCGCTTTACCGAAGAGACCAAGAGACCCAGTACTTC.

This chain joins TRBV4-2 and TRBJ2-1, with D tentatively TRBD2 (7 bases). The CDR3 runs 14 residues. The V gene's germline CDR1 is LGHNA and CDR2 YNFKEQ. The germline V and J ends were trimmed by 6 bases and 1 base, with 10 bases remaining between them. CDR3 sequence: CASRRGGSYNEQFF. CDR3 nucleotides: TGTGCCAGCAGGAGGGGGGGATCCTACAATGAGCAGTTCTTC.

The chain recombines TRBV7-9 with TRBJ1-2; weak D call: TRBD1 (6 bases). CDR1 SEHNR and CDR2 FQNEAQ come from the germline V gene (reference sequence). Trimming removed 8 bases from V and 9 bases from J, with 19 bases in between. The CDR3 runs to 13 residues. The CDR3 loop reads CASDPAAGGSYTF. In nucleotides, the CDR3 is TGTGCCAGCGATCCCGCCGCGGGGGGCAGCTACACCTTC.

The V call is TRBV5-8, the J call TRBJ1-3, with D hard to call. There are 15 residues in the CDR3. V lost 3 bases and J 2 bases, leaving 12 bases between the germline ends. The germline V gene has CDR1 SGHTS and CDR2 YDEGEE. CDR3 bases: TGTGCCAGCAGCTGGCGCATAGCGACTGGAAACACCATATATTTT. Its protein product is CASSWRIATGNTIYF.

The chain combines TRBV5-4 with TRBJ2-5, with D maybe TRBD1 (7 bases). From germline, CDR1 is SGHNT and CDR2 YYREEE (reference sequence). This CDR3 is built from 14 residues. Trimming cost V 2 bases and J 5 bases, with 13 bases left between them. The CDR3 DNA sequence: TGTGCCAGCAGCTTAGGAGGGGGCGAGGAGACCCAGTACTTC. Protein product: CASSLGGGEETQYF.

This clone was seen a single time. This chain uses TRBV18 with TRBJ1-2, with TRBD1 matching 7 bases. The J segment lost 8 bases and the V segment lost 4 bases, leaving 13 bases of the junction unmatched. CDR1 is KGHSH and CDR2 is LQKENI in the germline V gene. CDR3 size: 15 residues. CDR3 sequence (DNA): TGTGCCAGCTCACTCCCGGACAGGCCTCTCGGAGGCTACACCTTC. Translated, it gives CASSLPDRPLGGYTF.